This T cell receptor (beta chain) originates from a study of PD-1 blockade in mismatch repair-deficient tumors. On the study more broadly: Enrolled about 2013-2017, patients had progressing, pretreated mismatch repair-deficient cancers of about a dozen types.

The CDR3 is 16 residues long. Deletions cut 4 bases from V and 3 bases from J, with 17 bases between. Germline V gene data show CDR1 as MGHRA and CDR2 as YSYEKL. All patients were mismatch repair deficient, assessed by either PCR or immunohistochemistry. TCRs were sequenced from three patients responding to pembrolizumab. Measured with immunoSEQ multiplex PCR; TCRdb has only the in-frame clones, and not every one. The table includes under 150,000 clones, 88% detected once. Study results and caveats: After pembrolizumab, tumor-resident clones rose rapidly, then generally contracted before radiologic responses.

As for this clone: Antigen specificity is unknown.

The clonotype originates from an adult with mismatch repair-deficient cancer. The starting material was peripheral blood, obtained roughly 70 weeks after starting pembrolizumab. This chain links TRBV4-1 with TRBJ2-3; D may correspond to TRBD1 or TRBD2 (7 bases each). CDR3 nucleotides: TGCGCCAGCAGCCCTAGGGGAGGGGGCCGAACAGATACGCAGTATTTT. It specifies CASSPRGGGRTDTQYF.